This T cell receptor beta chain was identified in a study of shared clonotypes between healthy human individuals. None of the donors, who were healthy HIV-negative adults, had recently had acute infections or vaccinations. The study's findings and limits: Among the subsets, naive ones generally showed larger estimated richness than memory ones.

Germline lookup yields CDR1 MDHEN and CDR2 SYDVKM. The CDR3 totals 15 residues. The ends were cut back, 3 bases at V and 6 bases at J, with 15 bases in the middle. Details on this clone: What it binds is unknown.

TCRdb's copy holds only in-frame clones and misses some; the assay was immunoSEQ multiplex PCR. The data hold 1.5 million to 1.9 million clones, with around 98% observed a single time. Sequenced sample: naive CD4+ T cells sorted from blood. Specified subset: CD45RA+ positively selected. V is TRBV28 and J is TRBJ1-5; D perhaps matches TRBD1 (5 bases). The receptor comes from a man between 25 and 39 years old in good health. CDR3 coding DNA: TGTGCCAGCAGTTTCAGAGGGGACCGGGTTCAGCCCCAGCATTTT. Its translation is CASSFRGDRVQPQHF.